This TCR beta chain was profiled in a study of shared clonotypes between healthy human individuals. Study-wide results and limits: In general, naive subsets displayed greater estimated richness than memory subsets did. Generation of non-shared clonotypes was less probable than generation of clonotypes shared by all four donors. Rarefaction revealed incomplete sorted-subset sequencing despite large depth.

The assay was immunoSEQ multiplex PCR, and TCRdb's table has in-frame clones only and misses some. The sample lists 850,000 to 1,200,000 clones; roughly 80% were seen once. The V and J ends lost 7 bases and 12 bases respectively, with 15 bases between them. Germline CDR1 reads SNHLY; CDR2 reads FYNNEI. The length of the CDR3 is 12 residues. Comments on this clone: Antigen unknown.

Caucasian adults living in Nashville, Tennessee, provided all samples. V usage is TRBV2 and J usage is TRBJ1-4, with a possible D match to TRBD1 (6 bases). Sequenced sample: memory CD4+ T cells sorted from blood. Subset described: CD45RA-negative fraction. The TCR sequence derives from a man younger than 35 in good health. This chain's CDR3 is CASTKGGLELFF. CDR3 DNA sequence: TGTGCCAGCACGAAGGGGGGGTTGGAACTGTTTTTT.